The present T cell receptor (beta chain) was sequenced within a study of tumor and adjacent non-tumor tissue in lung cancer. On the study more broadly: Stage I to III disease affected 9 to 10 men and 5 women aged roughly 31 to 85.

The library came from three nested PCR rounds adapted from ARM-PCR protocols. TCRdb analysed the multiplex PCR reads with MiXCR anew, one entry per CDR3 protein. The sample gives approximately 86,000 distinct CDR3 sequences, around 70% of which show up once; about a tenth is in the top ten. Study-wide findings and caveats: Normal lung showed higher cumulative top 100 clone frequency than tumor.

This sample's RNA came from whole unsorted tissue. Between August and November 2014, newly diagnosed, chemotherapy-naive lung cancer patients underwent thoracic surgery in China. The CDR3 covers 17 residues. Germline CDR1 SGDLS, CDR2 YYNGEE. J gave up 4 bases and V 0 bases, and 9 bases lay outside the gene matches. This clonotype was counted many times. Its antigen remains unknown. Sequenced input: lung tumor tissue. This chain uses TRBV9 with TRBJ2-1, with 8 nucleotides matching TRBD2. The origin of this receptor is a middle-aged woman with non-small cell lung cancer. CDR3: CASSVGVGSGGYNEQFF. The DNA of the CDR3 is TGTGCCAGCAGCGTAGGGGTGGGCAGCGGGGGTTACAATGAGCAGTTCTTC.